This T cell receptor (beta chain) was documented in a study of PD-1 blockade in mismatch repair-deficient tumors. The V gene end was trimmed by 3 bases and the J gene end by 4 bases; junction bases not matched to a gene: 10. The CDR3 has 17 residues. The germline CDR1 and CDR2 sequences are MNHEY and SMNVEV (reference sequence). Assay used: immunoSEQ multiplex PCR; TCRdb lists only in-frame clones, some missing. The sample includes some 120,000 clones, more than 70% seen only once; the top ten take approximately 12%. This TCR came from an adult with mismatch repair-deficient cancer. The chain joins TRBV27 to TRBJ2-5, with 11 bases fitting TRBD2. The sequenced sample was peripheral blood, obtained approximately 72 weeks after starting pembrolizumab. CDR3 sequence reads: CASSFLSGRAFPETQYF. In DNA form, the CDR3 reads TGTGCCAGCAGTTTCCTTAGCGGGAGGGCCTTTCCAGAGACCCAGTACTTC.